This is a list of T cell receptor beta chains from one sample in a study of beta chain features in type 1 diabetes. The assay was immunoSEQ multiplex PCR, and TCRdb's table has in-frame clones only and misses some. The table lists roughly 170,000 clones, about 12% of them singletons, with about 0.59% in the top ten. Sequenced input: central memory CD4+ T cells from blood. Receptor source: a woman in her late teens or twenties in good health. CDR3s include the opening cysteine and the closing phenylalanine or tryptophan. The D gene is left open where the match is weak. The size entry is marked missing in some rows and otherwise reads once, few, many or a size class.

D gene	clone size	V gene	J gene	CDR3 length	CDR3 DNA	CDR3 protein
NA	NA	TRBV25-1	TRBJ1-4	14	TGTGCCAGCAGTTATGGGGGCGCCGGGGAAAAACTGTTTTTT	CASSYGGAGEKLFF
NA	few	TRBV30	TRBJ2-3	15	TGTGCCTGGACAGGACAGACAACTAGCACAGATACGCAGTATTTT	CAWTGQTTSTDTQYF
TRBD2	NA	TRBV27	TRBJ2-5	15	TGTGCCAGCAGAGGACTAGCGGGGCGCCAAGAGACCCAGTACTTC	CASRGLAGRQETQYF
NA	NA	TRBV28	TRBJ1-4	13	TGTGCCAGCATCAGGGCAGCAGGGGAAAAACTGTTTTTT	CASIRAAGEKLFF
TRBD1	NA	TRBV28	TRBJ1-1	18	TGTGCCAGCAGCCGCAGGGGGCGAGGTTTTATGTCGAAGGCTGAAGCTTTCTTT	CASSRRGRGFMSKAEAFF
TRBD1	NA	TRBV30	TRBJ1-4	12	TGTGCCTGGAGACAGACAGGGCAGAAACTGTTTTTT	CAWRQTGQKLFF
NA	few	TRBV28	TRBJ1-4	14	TGTGCCAGCAGCCTCGACAGACTTAATGAAAAACTGTTTTTT	CASSLDRLNEKLFF
NA	NA	TRBV20-1	TRBJ2-2	11	TGCAGCGCTGGGGGGACCGGGGAGCTGTTTTTT	CSAGGTGELFF
TRBD1	few	TRBV30	TRBJ1-2	13	TGTGCCTGGAGTTCGACAGGGGGCAACGGCTACACCTTC	CAWSSTGGNGYTF
NA	few	TRBV28	TRBJ2-3	15	TGTGCCAGCTCTTGGAACGGGAGAAGGGCAGATACGCAGTATTTT	CASSWNGRRADTQYF
TRBD1	few	TRBV10-3	TRBJ2-1	15	TGTGCCATCAGTGACCCGACAGGGTTGAGCTATGAGCAGTTCTTC	CAISDPTGLSYEQFF
TRBD1	few	TRBV19	TRBJ1-5	18	TGTGCCACTCGGCCTCGGGACAGGGCCTTCTATAGCAATCAGCCCCAGCATTTT	CATRPRDRAFYSNQPQHF
TRBD2	NA	TRBV7-9	TRBJ2-1	16	TGTGCCAGCAGCTCAGTCGTCACTAGCGGGAGTAATGAGCAGTTCTTC	CASSSVVTSGSNEQFF
NA	NA	TRBV2	TRBJ1-2	14	TGTGCCAGCACCCCGGACATATTGGGCTATGGCTACACCTTC	CASTPDILGYGYTF
TRBD2	many	TRBV7-9	TRBJ2-3	15	TGTGCCAGCAGCTCCCGCGGGGAGGGCCTGGATACGCAGTATTTT	CASSSRGEGLDTQYF
NA	NA	TRBV5-1	TRBJ2-4	14	TGCGCCAGCAGTCAGAGCGAGGCCAAAAACATTCAGTACTTC	CASSQSEAKNIQYF
NA	NA	TRBV14	TRBJ1-4	16	TGTGCCAGCAGCCAAGGTCCCAAAACAGCCTTAGAAAAACTGTTTTTT	CASSQGPKTALEKLFF
TRBD1	NA	TRBV11-3	TRBJ1-1	14	TGTGCCAGCAGTTCGCAGGGGGCAAGGAGTGAAGCTTTCTTT	CASSSQGARSEAFF
NA	NA	TRBV27	TRBJ2-7	12	TGTGCCAGCAGCCAAGAGGGTCGAGAGCAGTACTTC	CASSQEGREQYF
TRBD2	few	TRBV11-2	TRBJ2-1	15	TGTGCCAGCAGCTTAGGAGCGGGGGTCTACAATGAGCAGTTCTTC	CASSLGAGVYNEQFF